This TCR beta chain was documented in a study of blood T cell repertoires in COVID-19 (dated by TCRdb to between 2020 and 2021). Some background on the complete study: Samples covering the acute and convalescent phases of COVID-19 were provided by collaborators in the United States, Italy and Spain. The material from the prospective study consisted of cDNA or gDNA derived from T cells, B-cell-depleted T cells, or PBMCs. Deeply sampled blood TCRbeta repertoires from subjects exposed to, actively infected with, or recovered from COVID-19 were included in the dataset. The repertoires were released in a freely available public database meant as a resource for research on the immune response to SARS-CoV-2. Samples came from the ongoing ImmuneRACE study (first 160 participants) plus 1,254 subjects from 6 global collaborators. Nearly every sample came with metadata listing a de-identified subject ID, COVID-19 status, age in years and sex. Where HLA class I and class II types were available, the types were taken from metadata supplied by the sample provider, not from assay-based typing. On the study overall, not on this receptor specifically: Clinical and demographic metadata were provided uncurated, with the amount varying by source and participant.

TCRbeta CDR3 regions were amplified from genomic DNA by means of the immunoSEQ Assay, a bias-controlled multiplex PCR. In the paper's pipeline: The number of nucleated cells in each sample was estimated from the amplification of reference gene primers within the assay. To quantify the absolute abundance of each unique TCRbeta CDR3 rearrangement, sequence reads were collapsed and filtered. For each sample, productive Simpson clonality was calculated as the square root of Simpson's diversity index across productive rearrangements. TCRdb carries this immuneACCESS record with in-frame sequences only. Its versions omit some clonotypes, under half of them owing to an unresolved V gene in the studies checked, with the rest unexplained. V and J calls and clone size are copied from that table; D and trimming were computed from the DNA. The sample contains about 80,000 clones, 80% to 85% of them found a single time. The ten most abundant clones make up around a third of the sample.

According to the germline V gene, CDR1 reads MGHRA and CDR2 reads YSYEKL. Trimming accounts for 0 bases at V and 2 bases at J, while the number of junction bases matched to no gene is 4. CDR3 length: 17 amino acids, cysteine to phenylalanine. This entry keeps only the CDR3 DNA: 51 bases, framed from base 1. The collaborating institutions used their own protocols to collect whole blood in K2EDTA tubes. For TCRbeta analysis, collaborator samples were shipped as frozen whole blood, as isolated PBMCs, or as DNA extracted from either sample type. A remark on this clone: Its antigen specificity is not known. The record has no base qualities; no much larger clone is one base away.

The clonotype comes from a woman aged 70-85 years with acute or convalescent COVID-19. The chain was built from TRBV4-1 and TRBJ2-1; TRBD2 lines up with 10 middle nucleotides. The sample was peripheral blood. The CDR3 loop reads CASSQDLAGVTYNEQFF. The base sequence is TGCGCCAGCAGCCAAGACCTAGCGGGAGTAACCTACAATGAGCAGTTCTTC.